Below, 13 T cell receptor beta chains from the same sample are listed, as sequenced in a study of memory CD4+ T cells and cytomegalovirus serostatus. Single viable CD3+CD4+CD8-CD45RO+ cells were sorted as the memory CD4+ T cells. Clones were sequenced by immunoSEQ multiplex PCR, and TCRdb holds only the in-frame ones, with some missing. In the table there are roughly 50,000 clones, 82% of which are singletons. Sequencing used memory CD4+ T cells from blood. These receptors were obtained from an adult in good health and CMV-seronegative. Some clones in this sample may be carry-over from other donors' samples.

The chain is built from TRBV7-9 and TRBJ1-2; D possibly corresponds to TRBD1 (6 bases). Germline CDR1 is SEHNR and CDR2 is FQNEAQ (reference sequence). This CDR3 region has 13 residues. V was clipped by 5 bases and J by 7 bases, with 14 bases between them. The CDR3 nucleotides are TGTGCCAGCAGCCCCGGAGGGGGGGGTGGCTACACCTTC. Protein product: CASSPGGGGGYTF.

The chain couples TRBV19 to TRBJ1-1, with D unresolved. Trimming shortened V by 4 bases and J by 8 bases, and 11 bases separated the two germline ends. CDR1 is LNHDA and CDR2 is SQIVND in the germline V gene (reference sequence). The CDR3 covers 12 residues. In DNA form, the CDR3 reads TGTGCCAGTAGTAAGTGGGGTATAGAAGCTTTCTTT. As protein: CASSKWGIEAFF.

The chain carries TRBV4-2 and TRBJ2-3; D gene uncertain. The CDR3 loop spans 15 amino acids. Germline loops: CDR1 LGHNA, CDR2 YNFKEQ. Trimming took 1 base from V and 0 from J, leaving 8 bases between them. Here the CDR3 DNA reads TGTGCCAGCAGCCAAGCTGGTAGGAGCACAGATACGCAGTATTTT. Translated, it gives CASSQAGRSTDTQYF.

DNA for the CDR3: TGTGCCAGCAGCCAAGATATGAACGGATTCAATGAGCAGTTCTTC. Translating gives CASSQDMNGFNEQFF. The chain employs TRBV4-2 and TRBJ2-1; no clear D gene. The germline V and J ends were trimmed by 0 bases and 6 bases, with 12 bases remaining between them. The V gene's germline CDR1 is LGHNA and CDR2 YNFKEQ. The CDR3 spans 15 residues.

V gene TRBV6-4 combines with J gene TRBJ2-6, with TRBD1 identical over 10 bases. This CDR3 region has 16 residues. V dropped 6 bases and J dropped 4; count of bases not matched to a gene: 6. Germline CDR1 MRHNA, CDR2 SNTAGT. The CDR3 spells CASSPGTGAGANVLTF. The CDR3 nucleotides read TGTGCCAGCAGCCCCGGGACAGGGGCCGGGGCCAACGTCCTGACTTTC.

The chain employs TRBV11-2 and TRBJ1-4; D perhaps matches TRBD1 (5 bases). This CDR3 spans 14 amino acids. The V end lost 6 bases, the J end lost 8 bases, and 16 bases lay between the germline ends. CDR1 and CDR2 from the germline V gene are SGHAT and FQNNGV. CDR3 sequence (DNA): TGTGCCAGCAGGATTGGGGGGGAAGGAGAAAAACTGTTTTTT. Amino acid sequence: CASRIGGEGEKLFF.

The chain uses TRBV27 and TRBJ1-1; D remains unclear. Germline loops: CDR1 MNHEY, CDR2 SMNVEV (reference sequence). The CDR3 runs to 13 residues. V lost 5 bases, J lost 5 bases, and 12 bases lay in between. The CDR3 DNA follows: TGTGCCAGCAGTGAATACAAGAAGACTGAAGCTTTCTTT. Translation gives CASSEYKKTEAFF.

The V gene is TRBV7-2, the J gene TRBJ2-7, with TRBD2 matching 10 bases. The CDR3 has 14 residues. The germline V gene has CDR1 SGHTA and CDR2 FQGNSA. Trimming cost V 5 bases and J 2 bases; bases outside gene matches: 3. DNA of the CDR3: TGTGCCAGCAGCCAAGCGGGAGGGCCCTACGAGCAGTACTTC. Protein: CASSQAGGPYEQYF.

V gene TRBV7-3 combines with J gene TRBJ2-7; possible D gene TRBD1, 6 bases. The CDR3 is 13 residues long. Trimming took off 5 bases at V and 6 bases at J, with 14 bases between the two ends. Germline CDR1 SGHTA, CDR2 FQGTGA. The CDR3 nucleotides read TGTGCCAGCAGCCCGACCCGCAGGGGCGAGCAGTACTTC. This codes for CASSPTRRGEQYF.

The chain combines TRBV5-6 with TRBJ2-1; D uncertain. The V end lost 4 bases, the J end lost 4 bases, and 15 bases lay between the germline ends. Germline V CDR1 and CDR2: SGHDT, YYEEEE. The CDR3 is made up of 15 amino acids. This CDR3 reads CASSPNLDGYNEQFF. CDR3 bases: TGTGCCAGCAGCCCTAATCTGGACGGATACAATGAGCAGTTCTTC.

V usage is TRBV27 and J usage is TRBJ1-2; no definite D call. CDR3 size: 12 residues. Germline V CDR1 and CDR2: MNHEY, SMNVEV (reference sequence). V was pared by 1 base and J by 5 bases, with 5 bases between. The CDR3 DNA is TGTGCCAGCAGTTTATTAGGGTATGGCTACACCTTC. Translated: CASSLLGYGYTF.

The gene calls are TRBV6-1 and TRBJ2-7; D possibly matches TRBD1 or TRBD2 (6 bases each). Per the germline V gene, CDR1 is MNHNS and CDR2 is SASEGT. CDR3 length equals 13 residues. V was shortened by 4 bases and J by 2 bases, with 9 bases between the two germline ends. The CDR3 DNA reads as TGTGCCAGCAGTGTAGGGGGGCCCTACGAGCAGTACTTC. Its translation: CASSVGGPYEQYF.

This clone has just one count. CDR3 loop: CASGTGRGETQYF. DNA for the CDR3: TGTGCCAGTGGGACAGGGCGAGGAGAGACCCAGTACTTC. The chain couples TRBV2 to TRBJ2-5; 9 bases line up with TRBD1. Per the germline V gene, CDR1 is SNHLY and CDR2 is FYNNEI. The CDR3 runs to 13 residues. Unmatched junction bases numbered 6, after V lost 9 bases and J lost 4 bases. Looking up the rest from reference TRBV2 and TRBJ2-5 gives the full variable domain: EPEVTQTPSHQVTQMGQEVILRCVPISNHLYFYWYRQILGQKVEFLVSFYNNEISEKSEIFDDQFSVERPDGSNFTLKIRSTKLEDSAMYFCASGTGRGETQYFGPGTRLLVL.